Listed below are T cell receptor beta chains from one sample, sequenced in a study of blood T cell repertoires in COVID-19. Assay: immunoSEQ multiplex PCR; the TCRdb copy retains only in-frame clones and omits some. The table has over 110,000 clones, approximately 89% seen once. Sample: peripheral blood. These receptors were taken from a human donor in a cohort sampled during active COVID-19. The conserved cysteine and the conserved F or W are not part of the CDR3 here.

>TRBV18
ASSPGQAAYEQF
>TRBV27
ASRPEVGTPNTGELF
>TRBV29-1
SVNKGDYGYT
>TRBV5-1
ASSLALQGQGINEQF
>TRBV7-8
ASSTLLAISYEQY
>TRBV3-1/TRBV3-2
ASSPRTSGEKQY
>TRBV30
AFLTSGVFRETQY
>TRBV5-1
ASSPALGQGRTEAF
>TRBV7-2
ASSLNPGGGNQPQH
>TRBV11-3
ASSFSGRAETQY
>TRBV7-2
ASTFGGYRGHGYT
>TRBV3-1/TRBV3-2
ASSQLLGQGSVEQF
>TRBV6-4
ASSRQGTGELF
>TRBV30
AWSVRFEQF
>TRBV2
ASSSTGLAGGPLSYNEQF
>TRBV3-1/TRBV3-2
ASSPRAGFRYGYT
>TRBV5-1
ASCRTGGTDTQY
>TRBV30
AGNSGASYEQY
>TRBV4-1
ASSQDGLNYEQY
>TRBV10-3
AIKGQGINEQY
>TRBV2
ASSEGGGQNPETQY
>TRBV10-1
ASPRREKR
>TRBV6-2/TRBV6-3
ASSQLAGVDTGELF
>TRBV4-1
ASSPRDSSYEQY
>TRBV12-5
ASGLAQSTGELF
>TRBV6-5
ASSTGENSPLH
>TRBV19
ATNRGANEKLF
>TRBV9
ASSVASYNEQF
>TRBV14
ASSQWLNTEAF
>TRBV3-1/TRBV3-2
ASSQDPRYTGELF
>TRBV7-3
ASSSDRGQTQY
>TRBV30
AWVGTGPADTEAF
>TRBV11-2
ASSLTASGGRETQY
>TRBV5-5
ASNQGWGLSDEQY
>TRBV12-3/TRBV12-4
ASSLARTGGKY
>TRBV6-2/TRBV6-3
ASSYPDSYY
>TRBV5-1
ASFRQGVETQY
>TRBV20-1
SASYSGGSSYNEQF
>TRBV14
ASSPGGRWAHTEAF
>TRBV9
ASSVGLAGGPNIQY
>TRBV7-9
ASSPGVGYEQY
>TRBV15
ATSARLAGGVAKNIQY